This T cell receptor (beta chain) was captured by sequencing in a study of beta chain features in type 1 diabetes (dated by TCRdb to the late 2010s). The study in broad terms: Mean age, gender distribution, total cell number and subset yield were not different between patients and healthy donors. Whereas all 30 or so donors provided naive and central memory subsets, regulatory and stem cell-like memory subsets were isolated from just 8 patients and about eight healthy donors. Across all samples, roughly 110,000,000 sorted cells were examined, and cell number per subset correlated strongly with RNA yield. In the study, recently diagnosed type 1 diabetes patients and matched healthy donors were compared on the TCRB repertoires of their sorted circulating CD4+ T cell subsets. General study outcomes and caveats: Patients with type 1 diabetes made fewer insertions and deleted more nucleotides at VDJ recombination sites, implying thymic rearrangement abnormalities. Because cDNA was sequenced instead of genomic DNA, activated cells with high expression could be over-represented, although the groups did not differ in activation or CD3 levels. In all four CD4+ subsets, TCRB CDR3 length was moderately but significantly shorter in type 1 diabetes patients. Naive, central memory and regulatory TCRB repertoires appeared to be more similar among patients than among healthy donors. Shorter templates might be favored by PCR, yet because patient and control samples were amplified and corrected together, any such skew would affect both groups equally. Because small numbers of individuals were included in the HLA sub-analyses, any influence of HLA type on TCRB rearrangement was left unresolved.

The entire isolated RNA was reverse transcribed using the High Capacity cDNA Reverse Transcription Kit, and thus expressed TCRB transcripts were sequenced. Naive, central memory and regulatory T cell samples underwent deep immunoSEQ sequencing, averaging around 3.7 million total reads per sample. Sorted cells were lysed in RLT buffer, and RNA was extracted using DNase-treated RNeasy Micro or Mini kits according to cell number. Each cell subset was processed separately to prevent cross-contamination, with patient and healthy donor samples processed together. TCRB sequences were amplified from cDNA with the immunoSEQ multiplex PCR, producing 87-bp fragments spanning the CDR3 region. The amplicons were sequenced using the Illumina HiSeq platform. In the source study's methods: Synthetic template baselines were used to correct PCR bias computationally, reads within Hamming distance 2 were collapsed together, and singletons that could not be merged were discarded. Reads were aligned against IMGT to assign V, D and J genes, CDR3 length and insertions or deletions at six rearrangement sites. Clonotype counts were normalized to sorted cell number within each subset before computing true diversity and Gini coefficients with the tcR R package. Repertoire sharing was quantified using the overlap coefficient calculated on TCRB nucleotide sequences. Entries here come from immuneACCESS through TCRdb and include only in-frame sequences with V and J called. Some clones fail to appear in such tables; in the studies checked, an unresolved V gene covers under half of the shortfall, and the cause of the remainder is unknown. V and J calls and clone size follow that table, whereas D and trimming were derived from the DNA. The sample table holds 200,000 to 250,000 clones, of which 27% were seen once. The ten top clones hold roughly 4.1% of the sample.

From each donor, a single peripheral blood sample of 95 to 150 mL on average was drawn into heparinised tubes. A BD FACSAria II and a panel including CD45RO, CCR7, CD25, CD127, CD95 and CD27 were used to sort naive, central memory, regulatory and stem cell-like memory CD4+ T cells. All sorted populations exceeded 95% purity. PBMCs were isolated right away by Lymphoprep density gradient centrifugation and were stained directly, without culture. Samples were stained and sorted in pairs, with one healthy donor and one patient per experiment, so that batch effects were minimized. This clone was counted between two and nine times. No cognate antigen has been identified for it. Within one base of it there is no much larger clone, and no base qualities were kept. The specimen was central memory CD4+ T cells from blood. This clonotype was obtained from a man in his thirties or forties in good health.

The bases read TGTGCCAGCACCCTCAAGTATCAGGGTGGCTATGGCTACACCTTC. It codes for CASTLKYQGGYGYTF. The sequence links TRBV7-2 to TRBJ1-2; possibly the D gene is TRBD1, per 5 matching bases. From the cysteine up to the phenylalanine, the CDR3 has a length of 15 residues. The DNA shown is the 45-base CDR3, in frame from base 1. Relative to germline, V is 7 bases shorter and J is 4 bases shorter, with 19 bases between their ends. CDR1 and CDR2, looked up from the germline V gene, are SGHTA and FQGNSA.